The sequence of this T cell receptor (beta chain) was determined in a study of CD8 T cells in Susac syndrome. General observations from the study: The study conceded that relatively few individuals underwent its TCR sequencing and HLA analysis.

Sequencing of TCR beta drew on CD8+ and CD4+ T cells from blood. Bulk CD8+ and CD4+ cells came from magnetic negative isolation; CD8+ TEMRA by FACS. Regarding this clonotype: What it recognizes is unknown.

The RNA, about 0.45 to 1 ug, was put through reverse transcription using random hexamers. Coverage of TCR beta CDR3 amplification by immunoSEQ multiplex PCR extended to 54 Vbeta and 13 Jbeta. TCRdb recomputed calls from the immunoSEQ multiplex PCR reads with MiXCR, one row per CDR3 protein. The data contain roughly 140,000 distinct CDR3 sequences, 94% of them seen just once; the ten biggest clones take up 0.25% to 0.3%. The germline V gene encodes CDR1 SGHDT and CDR2 YYEEEE. The ends were cut back, 0 bases at V and 0 bases at J, with 9 bases in the middle. CDR3 size: 15 residues. The chain joins TRBV5-6 to TRBJ1-1; D possibly corresponds to TRBD1 (6 bases). Sequenced sample: CD8+ T cells from PBMCs. This sequence originates from a human donor in good health. In DNA, the CDR3 is TGTGCCAGCAGCTTGGCGGGACACCTGAACACTGAAGCTTTCTTT. Its translation is CASSLAGHLNTEAFF.